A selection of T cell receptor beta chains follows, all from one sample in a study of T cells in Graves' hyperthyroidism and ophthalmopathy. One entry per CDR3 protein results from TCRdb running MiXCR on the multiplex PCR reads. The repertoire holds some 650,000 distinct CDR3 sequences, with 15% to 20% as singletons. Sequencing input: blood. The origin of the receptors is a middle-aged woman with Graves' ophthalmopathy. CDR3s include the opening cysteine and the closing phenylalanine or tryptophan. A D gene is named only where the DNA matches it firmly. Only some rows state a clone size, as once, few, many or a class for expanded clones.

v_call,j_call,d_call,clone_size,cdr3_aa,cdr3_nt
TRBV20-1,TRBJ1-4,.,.,CSARGLGATNEKLFF,TGCAGTGCTAGAGGCCTCGGAGCAACTAATGAAAAACTGTTTTTT
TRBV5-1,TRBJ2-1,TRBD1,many,CASSLGGWGQGNDEQFF,TGCGCCAGCAGCTTGGGGGGGTGGGGACAGGGGAACGATGAGCAGTTCTTC
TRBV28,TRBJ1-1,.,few,CASSLGPHRAGSAFF,TGTGCCAGCAGTTTAGGTCCTCATAGGGCGGGGTCGGCTTTCTTT
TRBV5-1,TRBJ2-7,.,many,CASSLGGATYEQYF,TGCGCCAGCAGTTTGGGCGGGGCGACCTACGAGCAGTACTTC
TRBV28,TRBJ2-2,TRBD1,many,CASSPYSDRETGELFF,TGTGCCAGCAGTCCATACTCGGACAGGGAAACCGGGGAGCTGTTTTTT
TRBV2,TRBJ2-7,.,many,CASWTQGTREQYF,TGTGCCAGCTGGACCCAGGGCACGAGGGAGCAGTACTTC
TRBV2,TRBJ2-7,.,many,CASSRRLATYEQYF,TGTGCCAGCAGTCGACGGCTAGCCACCTACGAGCAGTACTTC
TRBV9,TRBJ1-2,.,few,CASKQLNYGYTF,TGTGCCAGCAAGCAGCTCAACTATGGCTACACCTTC
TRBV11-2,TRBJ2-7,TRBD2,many,CASSKTSGPSYEQYF,TGTGCCAGCAGCAAAACTAGCGGGCCCTCCTACGAGCAGTACTTC
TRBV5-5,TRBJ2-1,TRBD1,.,CASSQQGAGFPYEQFF,TGTGCCAGCAGCCAACAGGGGGCCGGGTTCCCCTACGAGCAGTTCTTC
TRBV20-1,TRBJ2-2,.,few,CSARLNDPITGELFF,TGCAGTGCTAGGCTCAACGACCCCATCACCGGGGAGCTGTTTTTT
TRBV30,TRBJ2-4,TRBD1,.,CAWTKGGQHRNIQYF,TGTGCCTGGACCAAAGGGGGCCAGCACCGGAACATTCAGTACTTC
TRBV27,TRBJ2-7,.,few,CASSLSYGSSYEQYF,TGTGCCAGCAGTTTATCATACGGGAGCTCCTACGAGCAGTACTTC
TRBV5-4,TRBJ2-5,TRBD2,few,CASSTGGGLETQYF,TGTGCCAGCAGCACCGGGGGAGGGTTAGAGACCCAGTACTTC
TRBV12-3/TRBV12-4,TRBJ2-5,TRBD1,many,CASSSGQVQYF,TGTGCCAGCAGTTCGGGACAGGTCCAGTACTTC
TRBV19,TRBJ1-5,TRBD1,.,CASSPRDRRNSNQPQHF,TGTGCCAGTAGCCCCCGGGACAGAAGAAATAGCAATCAGCCCCAGCATTTT
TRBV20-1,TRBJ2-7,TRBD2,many,CSARDGSGGPYEQYF,TGCAGTGCTAGAGATGGGTCGGGAGGGCCTTACGAGCAGTACTTC
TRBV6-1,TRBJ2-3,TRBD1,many,CASSERGQGSTDTQYF,TGTGCCAGCAGTGAGAGGGGGCAAGGAAGCACAGATACGCAGTATTTT
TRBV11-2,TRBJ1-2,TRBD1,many,CASSAGTGGYGYTF,TGTGCCAGCAGCGCCGGGACAGGGGGCTATGGCTACACCTTC
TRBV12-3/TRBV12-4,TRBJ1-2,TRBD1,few,CASSLRQGAPYGYTF,TGTGCCAGCAGTTTGAGGCAGGGGGCACCCTATGGCTACACCTTC
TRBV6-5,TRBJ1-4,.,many,CASSYSWGGEKLFF,TGTGCCAGCAGTTACTCCTGGGGTGGCGAAAAACTGTTTTTT
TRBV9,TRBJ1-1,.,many,CASTPLDRTEAFF,TGTGCCAGCACTCCACTCGACAGGACTGAAGCTTTCTTT
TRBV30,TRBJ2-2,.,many,CAWSDGSGELFF,TGTGCCTGGAGTGATGGGTCCGGGGAGCTGTTTTTT
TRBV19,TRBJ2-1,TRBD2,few,CASSLGASGGAYNEQFF,TGTGCCAGTAGTTTAGGAGCTAGCGGGGGGGCTTACAATGAGCAGTTCTTC
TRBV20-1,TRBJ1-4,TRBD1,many,CSARDPGGRTNEKLFF,TGCAGTGCTAGAGATCCAGGGGGCAGAACTAATGAAAAACTGTTTTTT
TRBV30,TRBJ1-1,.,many,CAWSVGTRTEAFF,TGTGCCTGGAGTGTAGGGACGCGGACTGAAGCTTTCTTT
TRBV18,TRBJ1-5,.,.,CASSPPEHPQTLYSNQPQHF,TGTGCCAGCTCACCACCTGAGCACCCTCAAACCCTTTATAGCAATCAGCCCCAGCATTTT
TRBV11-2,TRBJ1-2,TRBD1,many,CASSTGGVNYGYTF,TGTGCCAGCAGCACAGGGGGGGTAAACTATGGCTACACCTTC
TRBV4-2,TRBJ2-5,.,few,CASGLVYQETQYF,TGTGCCAGCGGCTTGGTGTACCAAGAGACCCAGTACTTC
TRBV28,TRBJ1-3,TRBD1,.,CASSAPGQGVGNTIYF,TGTGCCAGCAGTGCCCCTGGACAGGGGGTCGGAAACACCATATATTTT
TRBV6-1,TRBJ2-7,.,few,CASTHGGSYEQYF,TGTGCCAGCACCCACGGAGGCTCCTACGAGCAGTACTTC
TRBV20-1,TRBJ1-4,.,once,CSADSGEKLFF,TGCAGTGCAGACAGTGGAGAAAAACTGTTTTTT
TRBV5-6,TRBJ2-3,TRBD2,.,CASSLATSGDYTDTQYF,TGTGCCAGCAGCTTGGCTACTAGCGGGGATTACACAGATACGCAGTATTTT
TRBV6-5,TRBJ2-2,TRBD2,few,CASSWTSAAGELFF,TGTGCCAGCAGTTGGACTAGCGCAGCCGGGGAGCTGTTTTTT
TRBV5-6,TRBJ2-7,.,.,CASSLLGHPYEQYF,TGTGCCAGCAGCTTATTAGGACACCCCTACGAGCAGTACTTC
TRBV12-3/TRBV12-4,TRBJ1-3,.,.,CASAGGGNTIYF,TGTGCCTCAGCTGGGGGTGGGAACACCATATATTTT
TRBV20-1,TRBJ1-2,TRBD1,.,CSARTFDRGGVGYTF,TGCAGTGCTAGGACATTCGACAGGGGCGGAGTGGGCTACACCTTC
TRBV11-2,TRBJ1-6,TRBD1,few,CASSLAPSRGLSPLHF,TGTGCCAGCAGCTTAGCACCGTCCAGGGGGCTTTCACCCCTCCACTTT
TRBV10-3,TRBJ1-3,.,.,CAISEGERSGNTIYF,TGTGCCATCAGTGAAGGGGAGAGGTCTGGAAACACCATATATTTT
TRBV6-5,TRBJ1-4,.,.,CASSYLGEKLFF,TGTGCCAGCAGTTACCTGGGAGAAAAACTGTTTTTT
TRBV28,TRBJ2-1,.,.,CASSIFHQLGENEQFF,TGTGCCAGCAGCATTTTCCACCAACTAGGGGAAAATGAGCAGTTCTTC
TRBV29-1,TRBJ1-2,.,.,CSVVSLLGANGYTF,TGCAGCGTTGTGTCTCTTTTGGGGGCGAATGGCTACACCTTC
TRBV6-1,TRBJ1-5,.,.,CAIARREGEPQHF,TGTGCCATCGCCCGTAGGGAGGGTGAGCCCCAGCATTTT
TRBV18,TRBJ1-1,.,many,CASSPGQDTEAFF,TGTGCCAGCTCACCAGGGCAGGACACTGAAGCTTTCTTT
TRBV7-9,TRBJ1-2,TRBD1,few,CASSPLGQADSPGYTF,TGTGCCAGCAGCCCCTTGGGACAGGCTGACAGCCCTGGCTACACCTTC
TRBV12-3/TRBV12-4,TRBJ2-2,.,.,CAIPQAAGELFF,TGTGCCATCCCGCAGGCGGCCGGGGAGCTGTTTTTT
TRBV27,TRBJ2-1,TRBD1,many,CASSLSSTGGYNEQFF,TGTGCCAGCAGTCTATCTTCTACAGGGGGCTACAATGAGCAGTTCTTC
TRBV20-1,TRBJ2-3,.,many,CSAQGQGGSTDTQYF,TGCAGTGCCCAAGGGCAGGGCGGTAGCACAGATACGCAGTATTTT
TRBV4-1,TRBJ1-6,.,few,CASSQWSPLHF,TGCGCCAGCAGCCAATGGTCACCCCTCCACTTT
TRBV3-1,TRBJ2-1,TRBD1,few,CASSQLGQGGYNEQFF,TGTGCCAGCAGCCAACTCGGACAGGGGGGCTACAATGAGCAGTTCTTC
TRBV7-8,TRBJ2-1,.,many,CASSKDFKRNEQFF,TGTGCCAGCAGCAAGGACTTCAAGAGGAATGAGCAGTTCTTC
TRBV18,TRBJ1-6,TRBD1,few,CASSPRQGEVLSPLHF,TGTGCCAGCTCACCACGACAGGGTGAGGTCCTGTCACCCCTCCACTTT
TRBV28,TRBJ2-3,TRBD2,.,CASSFGTSGSGRTDTQYF,TGTGCCAGCAGTTTCGGGACTAGCGGGAGTGGCCGCACAGATACGCAGTATTTT
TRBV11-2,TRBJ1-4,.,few,CASSAGTAEKLFF,TGTGCCAGCAGCGCGGGGACCGCTGAAAAACTGTTTTTT
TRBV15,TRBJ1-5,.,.,CATSRDRQPQHF,TGTGCCACCAGCAGAGATAGGCAGCCCCAGCATTTT
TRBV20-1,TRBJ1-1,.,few,CRYPGTERPLRLDTEAFF,TGCAGATACCCCGGGACCGAGCGCCCTTTAAGGTTGGACACTGAAGCTTTCTTT
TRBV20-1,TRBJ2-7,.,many,CSARVEVAPSSSYEQYF,TGCAGTGCTAGAGTGGAGGTGGCACCCTCCAGCTCCTACGAGCAGTACTTC
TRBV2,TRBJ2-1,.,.,CANFSWLEQFF,TGTGCCAACTTTTCTTGGCTGGAGCAGTTCTTC
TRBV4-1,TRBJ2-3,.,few,CASSPGGRRGVADTQYF,TGCGCCAGCAGCCCAGGGGGGCGGAGGGGGGTGGCAGATACGCAGTATTTT
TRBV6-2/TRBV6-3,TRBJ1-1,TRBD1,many,CASIRPGQPEAFF,TGTGCCAGCATTCGCCCGGGACAGCCTGAAGCTTTCTTT